Presented here are 27 T cell receptor beta chains from one specimen sequenced in a study of identical twins. Each CDR3 protein gets one entry after TCRdb re-called the 5' RACE reads with MiXCR. The repertoire holds about 810,000 distinct CDR3 sequences, with over 9% as singletons. This sample was shared with a second study, whose subject was yellow fever vaccine responses in identical twins.

Sequencing input: PBMCs. Source of these receptors: a woman between 18 and 29 years old in good health.

The V call is TRBV11-2, the J call TRBJ2-3; 8 bases map to TRBD1. The CDR3 extends over 15 amino acids. J was trimmed by 4 bases and V by 5 bases; bases with no gene match: 8. Germline-derived CDR1 and CDR2 are SGHAT and FQNNGV. Here the CDR3 reads CASSKQGVDSDTQYF. CDR3 sequence (DNA): TGTGCCAGCAGCAAACAGGGGGTTGACTCAGATACGCAGTATTTT.

This clonotype occurred a few times. The chain links TRBV28 to TRBJ2-3; the D is unclear. The V end lost 5 bases, the J end lost 4 bases, and 19 bases lay between the germline ends. The V gene's germline CDR1 is MDHEN and CDR2 SYDVKM. This CDR3 has 16 residues. The CDR3 is CASSQLVGKMADTQYF. The CDR3 DNA reads as TGTGCCAGCAGTCAATTGGTAGGGAAAATGGCAGATACGCAGTATTTT.

The rearrangement uses TRBV25-1 and TRBJ2-2; TRBD1 is a possible D gene (5 bases). The CDR3 contains 15 residues. Germline lookup yields CDR1 MGHDK and CDR2 SYGVNS. Deletions cut 8 bases from V and 6 bases from J, with 19 bases between. The CDR3 DNA reads TGTGCCAGCGGTAAGGACATCGCGATCGCCGGGGAGCTGTTTTTT. It encodes CASGKDIAIAGELFF.

The CDR3 region has the DNA TGCGCCAGCAGCGGGGGACTAGCGGGAGCCGTCACCGGGGAGCTGTTTTTT. Translation gives CASSGGLAGAVTGELFF. The chain is built from TRBV5-1 and TRBJ2-2; 14 bases line up with TRBD2. This CDR3 spans 17 amino acids. J was trimmed by 4 bases and V by 4 bases; bases with no gene match: 6. Germline V gene data show CDR1 as SGHRS and CDR2 as YFSETQ. The entire variable domain, with the rest obtained from reference TRBV5-1 and TRBJ2-2, is as follows: KAGVTQTPRYLIKTRGQQVTLSCSPISGHRSVSWYQQTPGQGLQFLFEYFSETQRNKGNFPGRFSGRQFSNSRSEMNVSTLELGDSALYLCASSGGLAGAVTGELFFGEGSRLTVL.

This clonotype was counted at least ten times. The chain employs TRBV14 and TRBJ1-3; the D is unclear. This CDR3 is 13 amino acids long. Germline CDR1 and CDR2: SGHDN and FVKESK. V gave up 1 base and J gave up 4 bases, with 5 bases separating them. The CDR3 loop reads CASSQVRGNTIYF. The CDR3 DNA reads TGTGCCAGCAGCCAAGTGAGGGGAAACACCATATATTTT.

The rearrangement links TRBV7-2 to TRBJ2-7; 7 nucleotides line up with TRBD2. V lost 4 bases to trimming and J lost 1 base; unmatched junction nucleotides: 10. The CDR3 has 16 amino acids. Germline V gene lookup returns CDR1 SGHTA and CDR2 FQGNSA. The CDR3 bases are TGTGCCAGCAGCTGGAAGAACGGGACTATTTCCTACGAGCAGTACTTC. Translating it yields CASSWKNGTISYEQYF.

This clonotype has just a few counts. V is TRBV27 and J is TRBJ1-1; 9 bases map to TRBD1. The CDR3 spans 14 residues. Germline V gene sequence: CDR1 MNHEY, CDR2 SMNVEV (reference sequence). After removal of 5 bases from V and 11 bases from J, the junction contained 12 bases not matched to a gene. CDR3 sequence (DNA): TGTGCCAGCAGTCCACGTACAGGGGGCAAATCGGCTTTCTTT. Translation gives CASSPRTGGKSAFF.

This clonotype was recorded many times. The chain uses TRBV15 and TRBJ1-1; 7 nucleotides match TRBD1. V gave up 4 bases and J gave up 11 bases; unmatched junction bases: 7. Germline V CDR1 and CDR2: LNHNV, YYDKDF (reference sequence). The CDR3 totals 12 residues. The CDR3 sequence: CATSNSDRSAFF. The CDR3 coding sequence is TGTGCCACCAGCAACTCGGACAGGTCCGCTTTCTTT. Combining the CDR3 with reference TRBV15 and TRBJ1-1 gives the whole variable domain DAMVIQNPRYQVTQFGKPVTLSCSQTLNHNVMYWYQQKSSQAPKLLFHYYDKDFNNEADTPDNFQSRRPNTSFCFLDIRSPGLGDTAMYLCATSNSDRSAFFGQGTRLTVV.

The gene calls are TRBV4-2 and TRBJ2-6; no clear D. The germline V gene encodes CDR1 LGHNA and CDR2 YNFKEQ. V lost 0 bases to trimming and J lost 0 bases, with 9 bases between them. The CDR3 runs to 17 residues. The CDR3 loop is CASSQDRLLSGANVLTF. CDR3 nucleotides: TGTGCCAGCAGCCAAGATCGCCTCCTCTCTGGGGCCAACGTCCTGACTTTC.

This clonotype was observed a handful of times. The chain links TRBV20-1 to TRBJ2-7; TRBD2 might be the D (7 bases). The CDR3 sequence is 12 residues long. V gave up 6 bases and J gave up 7 bases, with 16 bases separating them. Germline CDR1 and CDR2: DFQATT and SNEGSKA (reference sequence). The CDR3 region has the DNA TGCAGTGCCAAGGGGGGGGCCGGAGAGCAGTACTTC. Its translation is CSAKGGAGEQYF.

This clonotype was observed a handful of times. DNA for the CDR3: TGTGCCAGCCACCATGGATCTTCTAGGCCCTACGAGCAGTACTTC. Its protein is CASHHGSSRPYEQYF. This chain joins TRBV28 and TRBJ2-7, with D hard to call. V lost 8 bases, J lost 2 bases, and 19 bases lay in between. This CDR3 is 15 amino acids long. Germline-derived CDR1 and CDR2 are MDHEN and SYDVKM. The whole variable domain, filled in from reference TRBV28 and TRBJ2-7, reads DVKVTQSSRYLVKRTGEKVFLECVQDMDHENMFWYRQDPGLGLRLIYFSYDVKMKEKGDIPEGYSVSREKKERFSLILESASTNQTSMYLCASHHGSSRPYEQYFGPGTRLTVT.

The CDR3 region has the DNA TGCAGCGTTGAAGAGGGCTGGAGCTTGGAGACCCAGTACTTC. Translating gives CSVEEGWSLETQYF. The chain couples TRBV29-1 to TRBJ2-5; D remains unclear. V was cut by 0 bases and J by 5 bases, with 13 bases left in between. The CDR3 runs to 14 residues. Germline values: CDR1 SQVTM, CDR2 ANQGSEA.

This clonotype was counted between two and nine times. The gene calls are TRBV20-1 and TRBJ2-2, with TRBD1 as a possible D gene (6 bases). The CDR3 contains 15 residues. The germline V and J ends were trimmed by 3 bases and 1 base, with 12 bases remaining between them. Germline V lookup: CDR1 DFQATT, CDR2 SNEGSKA (reference sequence). The CDR3 spells CSASMGRGNTGELFF. The DNA for the CDR3 is TGCAGTGCTAGTATGGGCAGGGGGAACACCGGGGAGCTGTTTTTT.

This clonotype was counted between two and nine times. The rearrangement links TRBV10-3 to TRBJ1-1; TRBD1 might be the D (6 bases). Germline lookup yields CDR1 ENHRY and CDR2 SYGVKD. This CDR3 contains 14 residues. V lost 6 bases, J lost 5 bases, and 16 bases lay in between. CDR3 amino acids: CAIREDRSQTEAFF. Written as DNA, the CDR3 is TGTGCCATCAGGGAAGACAGGTCCCAAACTGAAGCTTTCTTT.

The chain carries TRBV28 and TRBJ1-5; 7 nucleotides line up with TRBD1. The trim removed 6 bases at V and 9 bases at J, leaving 11 bases unmatched. CDR1 and CDR2 (germline): MDHEN, SYDVKM. This CDR3 has 14 amino acids. DNA for the CDR3: TGTGCCAGCAGGCACAGGGGCCGGGTGGGGCCCCAGCATTTT. Translation gives CASRHRGRVGPQHF.

V usage is TRBV5-5 and J usage is TRBJ2-1; D remains unclear. CDR3 length equals 12 residues. In germline, CDR1 is SGHKS, CDR2 YYEKEE (reference sequence). Trimming removed 0 bases at V and 8 bases at J, with 6 bases between. CDR3 sequence (DNA): TGTGCCAGCAGCTTGGCCGAGGATGAGCAGTTCTTC. Encoded protein: CASSLAEDEQFF.

This chain links TRBV5-1 with TRBJ2-2; 12 bases are a match to TRBD1. CDR3 length: 16 residues. The trim removed 2 bases at V and 5 bases at J, leaving 4 bases unmatched. Germline assignment: CDR1 SGHRS and CDR2 YFSETQ. Here the CDR3 reads CASSFGTGGRTGELFF. In nucleotides, the CDR3 is TGCGCCAGCAGCTTTGGGACAGGGGGCAGGACCGGGGAGCTGTTTTTT.

This sequence joins TRBV6-2 or TRBV6-3 and TRBJ2-1; no firm D call. V gave up 5 bases and J gave up 4 bases, with 9 bases separating them. Germline CDR1 MNHEY, CDR2 SVGEGT. The CDR3 runs to 13 residues. CDR3 sequence reads: CASSGSRYNEQFF. CDR3 bases: TGTGCCAGCAGTGGGTCTAGATACAATGAGCAGTTCTTC.

In its sample, this clonotype was seen a few times. V gene TRBV5-5 combines with J gene TRBJ2-4; the D gene is possibly TRBD2 (5 bases). Germline V gene lookup returns CDR1 SGHKS and CDR2 YYEKEE (reference sequence). The CDR3 consists of 18 residues. Trimming cost V 1 base and J 0 bases, with 17 bases left between them. The CDR3 bases are TGTGCCAGCAGCTTGCATGGGATCCGGGAAATAGCCAAAAACATTCAGTACTTC. Its protein product is CASSLHGIREIAKNIQYF.

This clonotype appeared many times. The chain combines TRBV4-2 with TRBJ2-3; D perhaps matches TRBD2 (7 bases). V shed 0 bases and J shed 4 bases, with 14 bases lying between them. Germline V CDR1 and CDR2: LGHNA, YNFKEQ. There are 16 residues in the CDR3. CDR3 protein: CASSQDPGGGADTQYF. The DNA of the CDR3 is TGTGCCAGCAGCCAAGACCCCGGCGGGGGCGCAGATACGCAGTATTTT.

This clonotype has just a few counts. V and J are TRBV7-8 and TRBJ2-7; TRBD1 matches 10 bases. Per the germline V gene, CDR1 is SGHVS and CDR2 is FQNEAQ. This CDR3 region has 14 residues. J lost 4 bases, V lost 6 bases, and 6 bases had no gene match. The CDR3 is CASRPGQGRYEQYF. CDR3 nucleotide sequence: TGTGCCAGCAGACCGGGACAGGGGCGTTACGAGCAGTACTTC.

The sample holds many counts of this clonotype. This sequence joins TRBV24-1 and TRBJ2-3; tentative D call: TRBD1 (6 bases). Germline V gene data show CDR1 as KGHDR and CDR2 as SFDVKD. CDR3 length equals 13 residues. V was shortened by 9 bases and J by 2 bases, with 11 bases between the two germline ends. The CDR3 loop is CATGGQATDTQYF. In DNA, the CDR3 is TGTGCCACCGGGGGCCAAGCCACAGATACGCAGTATTTT.

The chain recombines TRBV29-1 with TRBJ2-1, with TRBD1 matching over 7 bases. J gave up 3 bases and V 8 bases, and 4 bases lay outside the gene matches. The CDR3 covers 12 residues. CDR1 is SQVTM and CDR2 is ANQGSEA in the germline V gene. Here the CDR3 reads CSPRDSYNEQFF. The CDR3 coding sequence is TGCAGCCCCCGGGACAGCTACAATGAGCAGTTCTTC.

The J gene is TRBJ1-5, the V gene TRBV6-6; no reliable D call. The CDR3 length is 12 residues. From germline, CDR1 is MNHNY and CDR2 SVGAGI (reference sequence). Trimming took off 2 bases at V and 6 bases at J, with 5 bases between the two ends. CDR3 coding DNA: TGTGCCAGCAGTTACCCGAGTCAGCCCCAGCATTTT. It is translated as CASSYPSQPQHF.

The chain employs TRBV7-2 and TRBJ2-1; D call uncertain. Germline CDR1 and CDR2: SGHTA and FQGNSA. The CDR3 runs to 13 residues. Trimming shortened V by 3 bases and J by 8 bases, and 11 bases separated the two germline ends. The CDR3 spells CASSLTGPDEQFF. In DNA form, the CDR3 reads TGTGCCAGCAGCTTGACCGGGCCGGATGAGCAGTTCTTC.

This chain joins TRBV6-1 and TRBJ2-7, with 13 bases fitting TRBD2. Germline values: CDR1 MNHNS, CDR2 SASEGT. Trimming cost V 6 bases and J 2 bases; bases outside gene matches: 13. The length of the CDR3 is 18 residues. CDR3 protein: CASSSPRTSGGLAYEQYV. DNA for the CDR3: TGTGCCAGCAGCTCCCCCAGGACTAGCGGGGGCCTCGCCTACGAGCAGTACGTC.

The J gene is TRBJ2-2, the V gene TRBV4-2, with D possibly matching TRBD2 (6 bases). The CDR3 sequence is 19 residues long. The V gene's germline CDR1 is LGHNA and CDR2 YNFKEQ. The ends were cut back, 9 bases at V and 0 bases at J, with 26 bases in the middle. The CDR3 coding sequence is TGTGCCAGTTCACCCCATTCCATTCCGGGACTCTCGAACACCGGGGAGCTGTTTTTT. Amino acid sequence: CASSPHSIPGLSNTGELFF.